The rows below give T cell receptor beta chains drawn from one sample of a study of Tregs in tolerant kidney transplant recipients. Repertoires were generated with immunoSEQ multiplex PCR, while TCRdb's copy carries only in-frame clones and drops some. The table includes roughly 120,000 clones, around 91% detected once. Sequencing was done on a sample of CD4+ T cells from blood. The receptors were gathered from a human donor in good health. Each CDR3 is given with its conserved first and last residue. D genes are given only for firm matches.

15 TRBJ1-1 TRBV7-9 - CASSLVGHPNTEAFF TGTGCCAGCAGCTTAGTAGGGCATCCGAACACTGAAGCTTTCTTT
14 TRBJ2-4 TRBV10-3 - CAISEKDTENIQYF TGTGCCATCAGTGAGAAGGACACCGAAAACATTCAGTACTTC
13 TRBJ1-2 TRBV5-5 - CASSLDEGHGYTF TGTGCCAGCAGCTTGGATGAAGGACATGGCTACACCTTC
15 TRBJ2-2 TRBV5-1 TRBD1 CASSTTGSNTGELFF TGCGCCAGCAGCACGACAGGGTCCAACACCGGGGAGCTGTTTTTT
12 TRBJ1-2 TRBV2 - CASSENTSGYTF TGTGCCAGCAGTGAAAATACTAGTGGCTACACCTTC
12 TRBJ1-1 TRBV6-5 - CASSDAQIEAFF TGTGCCAGCAGCGACGCACAGATTGAAGCTTTCTTT
16 TRBJ2-7 TRBV4-2 - CASSQDQNRDSYEQYF TGTGCCAGCAGCCAAGATCAAAACAGGGACTCCTACGAGCAGTACTTC
15 TRBJ1-1 TRBV13 - CASSLVGGLNTEAFF TGTGCCAGCAGCTTAGTGGGGGGTTTGAACACTGAAGCTTTCTTT
14 TRBJ1-1 TRBV6-5 - CASSYRFGGTEAFF TGTGCCAGCAGTTACCGTTTCGGGGGGACTGAAGCTTTCTTT
15 TRBJ1-5 TRBV5-5 TRBD1 CASSWGDREGQPQHF TGTGCCAGCAGCTGGGGTGACAGGGAAGGACAGCCCCAGCATTTT
14 TRBJ1-2 TRBV5-1 - CASSSGEANYGYTF TGCGCCAGCAGCTCAGGGGAGGCTAACTATGGCTACACCTTC